This TCR beta chain was identified during a study of T cells in Graves' hyperthyroidism and ophthalmopathy. Uncontrolled infection, other autoimmune disease, pregnancy or lactation led to exclusion. Trimming cost V 5 bases and J 2 bases, with 15 bases left between them. Looked up from germline, CDR1 is SGHTA and CDR2 is FQGNSA. The CDR3 length is 15 residues. As for this clonotype: Its antigen is not known.

Regarding the study as a whole: Before onset, by a median of around six months, the model predicted ophthalmopathy. Expanded thyroid clonotypes (above 0.001) were mostly also found in blood.

Amplification of TCR beta CDR3 regions was performed using RNA transcripts as template. The study used the HTBI primer set for a first-round RT-PCR of the TCR CDR3. TCRdb ran MiXCR on the multiplex PCR reads and lists one entry per CDR3 protein. The repertoire holds more than 550,000 distinct CDR3 sequences, with 45% as singletons. The TCR originated in an adult man with Graves' disease, either hyperthyroidism or ophthalmopathy (not recorded which). Sequencing was performed on peripheral blood or thyroid tissue (not recorded which). This chain joins TRBV7-2 and TRBJ1-2, with D uncertain. The CDR3 DNA is TGTGCCAGCAGCACGCGGGCGCTTAACAACTATGGCTACACCTTC. It yields the protein CASSTRALNNYGYTF.